One sample yielded the 9 T cell receptor beta chains listed below, sequenced in a study of vaccination effects on CD4 cells after COVID-19. TCRdb's copy holds only in-frame clones and misses some; the assay was immunoSEQ multiplex PCR. Of around 45,000 clones in the sample, around three quarters were seen once. Antigen-specific CD4+ T cells were first expanded with viral peptide pools by the ViraFEST assay and only then sequenced. The culture ran for 9 to 11 days, and then CD4+ T cells were isolated. The healthy vaccine recipients, who had no prior SARS-CoV-2 infection, showed negative nucleocapsid antibodies. Which antigens these TCRs recognize remains unknown. The sequencing here drew on CD4+ T cells from PBMCs cultured with SARS-CoV-2 spike peptides, taken before COVID-19 vaccination. The receptors were gathered from a human donor who received a COVID-19 vaccine.

V is TRBV24-1 and J is TRBJ2-5, with 8 bases that match TRBD2. The V gene's germline CDR1 is KGHDR and CDR2 SFDVKD. This CDR3 is built from 13 residues. Losses at the gene ends were 5 bases for V and 4 bases for J; bases not matched to a gene: 2. The DNA for the CDR3 is TGTGCCACCAGTGCGGCGGGGGGAGAGACCCAGTACTTC. It codes for CATSAAGGETQYF.

The rearrangement uses TRBV18 and TRBJ1-5; maybe TRBD1 (5 bases). Deletions cut 0 bases from V and 5 bases from J, with 11 bases between. The CDR3 has 15 residues. The germline CDR1 and CDR2 sequences are KGHSH and LQKENI. CDR3 DNA sequence: TGTGCCAGCTCACCACCAGGTGTACAGGATCAGCCCCAGCATTTT. It specifies CASSPPGVQDQPQHF.

The rearrangement links TRBV15 to TRBJ2-3; D may be TRBD1 or TRBD2 (6 bases each). This CDR3 is 15 amino acids long. Germline V CDR1 and CDR2: LNHNV, YYDKDF (reference sequence). Trimming shortened V by 4 bases and J by 3 bases, and 14 bases separated the two germline ends. The CDR3 is CATSNGGRDTDTQYF. The CDR3 nucleotides are TGTGCCACCAGCAACGGGGGCAGGGATACAGATACGCAGTATTTT.

The chain uses TRBV14 and TRBJ1-2; weak D call: TRBD1 (6 bases). CDR1 and CDR2 (germline): SGHDN, FVKESK. The CDR3 is made up of 15 amino acids. Trimming pared 0 bases from V and 6 bases from J, leaving 14 bases between. CDR3 bases: TGTGCCAGCAGCCAAGATCGAACAGGGTGGAATGGCTACACCTTC. It translates to CASSQDRTGWNGYTF.

The CDR3 sequence is CASSLGQGNTEAFF. CDR3 bases: TGTGCCAGCTCACTTGGACAGGGGAACACTGAAGCTTTCTTT. The chain combines TRBV18 with TRBJ1-1; 8 bases fit TRBD1. CDR3 length equals 14 residues. V gave up 4 bases and J gave up 1 base; unmatched junction bases: 2. The germline V gene has CDR1 KGHSH and CDR2 LQKENI.

This CDR3 reads CASSQPGPYGEQYV. The CDR3 DNA reads TGTGCCAGCAGCCAACCGGGACCCTACGGCGAGCAGTACGTC. V usage is TRBV16 and J usage is TRBJ2-7, with D perhaps being TRBD1 or TRBD2 (5 bases each). CDR1 and CDR2 (germline): KGHSY, FQNENV. This CDR3 is 14 amino acids long. Trimming left V 2 bases short and J 6 bases short, with 14 bases between.

This chain joins TRBV15 and TRBJ1-5; D not resolved. This CDR3 comprises 16 residues. Per the germline V gene, CDR1 is LNHNV and CDR2 is YYDKDF (reference sequence). The germline V and J ends were trimmed by 0 bases and 6 bases, with 15 bases remaining between them. The CDR3 nucleotides are TGTGCCACCAGCAGAGATTATACGGGGATGGCTCAGCCCCAGCATTTT. Its translation: CATSRDYTGMAQPQHF.

The genes are TRBV6-1 and TRBJ2-3, with D unresolved. The length of the CDR3 is 14 residues. Trimming removed 1 base from V and 1 base from J, with 6 bases in between. CDR1 MNHNS and CDR2 SASEGT come from the germline V gene. This CDR3 is CASSEGGGTDTQYF. The CDR3 DNA sequence: TGTGCCAGCAGTGAAGGTGGGGGCACAGATACGCAGTATTTT.

V is TRBV19 and J is TRBJ2-3; 8 bases are a match to TRBD1. There are 14 residues in the CDR3. With V trimmed by 10 bases and J by 4 bases, 10 bases remained unmatched. Germline lookup yields CDR1 LNHDA and CDR2 SQIVND (reference sequence). The CDR3, as DNA: TGTGCCACCAGGAGACAGGGGTGGGCAGATACGCAGTATTTT. Amino acid sequence: CATRRQGWADTQYF.